This TCR beta chain originates from a study of cytomegalovirus exposure and HLA in healthy donors (dated by TCRdb to about 2017). For the study in its entirety: According to a later analysis, one platform produced both the approximately 110 validation repertoires and the 620 or so repertoires of the first cohort. The study was designed to test whether signatures of past pathogen exposure could be identified by cataloging public T cell receptors. Along with the 666-subject first cohort, a separate validation cohort of over a hundred different subjects was used. To predict cytomegalovirus infection status, the study combined high-throughput TCR immunosequencing, statistical association of individual TCRs with disease status, and machine learning. Here is what the overall study found, with its caveats: In a later analysis, TCRs clustered in the first cohort were found to also tend to co-occur in the 110 or so validation repertoires, with 94% of cluster scores above 0. The authors suggested that the approach could potentially be extended to other disease states and immunological phenotypes. Most TCR sequences were observed very rarely across donors, whereas some public TCRs were present in many individuals. The classifier was reported to diagnose cytomegalovirus status with high specificity and sensitivity in both the original cohort and the validation cohort. A few of the identified cytomegalovirus-associated TCR beta chains were confirmed in vitro to be specific for cytomegalovirus antigens. The study gave a list of about 160 TCR beta chains associated with cytomegalovirus. A later analysis lacked HLA typing for the validation cohort, so it scored co-occurrence in that cohort across all 120 or so repertoires.

The germline V gene sets CDR1 to MNHNS and CDR2 to SASEGT. From the cysteine up to the phenylalanine, the CDR3 has a length of 15 residues. Just the 45-base CDR3 DNA is kept, in frame starting at base 1. In the case of this clone: Its antigen is still unknown. Germline is not matched at one junction end, which may reflect a read error.

Library prep was done by the immunoSEQ multiplex PCR assay. The original methods were these. A statistical classification framework was built to diagnose cytomegalovirus status from the catalog of TCR beta chain sequences. Imported from immuneACCESS, the table was reduced by TCRdb to in-frame sequences with V and J called. These copies leave out some clones; in studies compared against another copy, an unresolved V gene accounts for under half, and the cause of the remainder is not known. V and J calls and clone size are those listed in that table; D and trimming were worked out from the DNA. This sample lists approximately 200,000 clones; roughly 77% were detected once. About 1.2% of the sample comes from the top ten. The donors were included in the validation cohort of some 120 subjects, a group kept apart from the approximately 700-subject first cohort.

The sequence joins TRBV6-1 to TRBJ1-5, with TRBD1 perhaps the D gene, on 5 matching bases. The sample taken for sequencing was PBMCs. The receptor was derived from a young woman in good health and CMV-seronegative. The CDR3 protein: CASSPVGGSNQPQHF. The DNA sequence reads TGTGCCAGCAGCCCCGTCGGGGGAAGCAACCAGCCCCAGCATTTT.